Below, one T cell receptor (gamma chain) is given with its context. This clone is considered large (0.1 to 1%). Its cognate antigen has yet to be identified. Base qualities are not provided; no much larger clone lies one nucleotide away. The data belong to a study of gammadelta T cells in human blood (dated by TCRdb to the early 2020s). What the authors observed across the whole study: In the study, polyclonal expansion of innate gamma-delta T cells immediately after birth was reported to appear to be driven by microbial exposure.

Libraries were made using RT-PCR. The sequencing machine was an Illumina MiSeq. Via CATT, TCRdb reprocessed the public reads, and rows with identical DNA were then joined. The sample includes some 480 gamma-chain clones, with 3.5% observed a single time. The ten largest clones capture 25% to 30% of the sample. The germline V gene encodes CDR1 GITISATS and CDR2 ISYDGTV (reference sequence). The CDR3 holds 13 amino acids from the cysteine to the phenylalanine. Kept here is only the CDR3 DNA, which spans 39 bases and is read in frame from base 1. Relative to germline, V is missing 0 bases and J is missing 7 bases, with 2 bases of the junction outside any gene match.

This sequence was found in a human fetus. Sequenced input: non-Vgamma9Vdelta2 gamma-delta T cells from fetal blood. The V gene is TRGV9 and the J gene is TRGJP1. CDR3 loop: CALWEVLGWFKIF. The DNA is TGTGCCTTGTGGGAGGTGCTTGGTTGGTTCAAGATATTT.